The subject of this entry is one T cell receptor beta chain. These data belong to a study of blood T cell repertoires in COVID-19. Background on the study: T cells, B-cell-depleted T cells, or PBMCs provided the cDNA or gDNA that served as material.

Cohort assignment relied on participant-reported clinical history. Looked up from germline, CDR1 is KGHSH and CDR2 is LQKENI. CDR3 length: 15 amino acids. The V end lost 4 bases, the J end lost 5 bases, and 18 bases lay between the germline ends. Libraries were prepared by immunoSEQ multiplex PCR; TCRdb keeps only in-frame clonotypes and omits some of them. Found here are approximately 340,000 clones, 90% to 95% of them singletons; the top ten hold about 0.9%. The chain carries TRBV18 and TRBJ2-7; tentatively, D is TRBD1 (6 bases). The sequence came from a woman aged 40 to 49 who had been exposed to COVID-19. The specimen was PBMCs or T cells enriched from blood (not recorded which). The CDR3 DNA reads TGTGCCAGCTCACGAAGCAGGGGTGAGAAGGACGAGCAGTACTTC. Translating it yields CASSRSRGEKDEQYF.